Following are 27 T cell receptor beta chains from one sample sequenced in a study of CD8 T cells in Susac syndrome. The authors reverse transcribed roughly 0.5 to 1 ug RNA with random hexamers. TCRdb reprocessed the immunoSEQ multiplex PCR reads via MiXCR and lists one record per CDR3 protein. The table includes 90,000 or so distinct CDR3 sequences, just under 95% detected once. Sequenced sample: CD8+ T cells from PBMCs. The receptors stem from a human donor in good health.

The chain links TRBV5-1 to TRBJ2-7, with 10 bases identical to TRBD1. The V gene end was trimmed by 0 bases and the J gene end by 2 bases; junction bases not matched to a gene: 5. Germline CDR1 SGHRS, CDR2 YFSETQ. This CDR3 is built from 16 residues. As DNA, the CDR3 is TGCGCCAGCAGCTTGGATCTCGGGACAGGGGCCTACGAGCAGTACTTC. Protein sequence: CASSLDLGTGAYEQYF.

The chain recombines TRBV12-3 or TRBV12-4 with TRBJ2-3, with TRBD2 matching over 13 bases. The CDR3 sequence is 15 residues long. V lost 7 bases, J lost 3 bases, and 4 bases stayed unmatched. Written as DNA, the CDR3 is TGTGCCAGCACCCCGGGACTAGCGGGGACAGATACGCAGTATTTT. Encoded protein: CASTPGLAGTDTQYF.

The rearrangement links TRBV4-2 to TRBJ2-3, with D possibly called TRBD1 or TRBD2 (5 bases each). Germline V gives CDR1 LGHNA, CDR2 YNFKEQ. The CDR3 is 15 residues long. V lost 0 bases and J 0 bases, leaving 7 bases between the germline ends. The CDR3 here is CASSQDGTSTDTQYF. The CDR3 bases are TGTGCCAGCAGCCAAGATGGGACCAGCACAGATACGCAGTATTTT.

The rearrangement links TRBV19 to TRBJ2-1; 11 nucleotides match TRBD2. In germline, CDR1 is LNHDA, CDR2 SQIVND (reference sequence). This CDR3 contains 15 residues. J lost 9 bases, V lost 8 bases, and 12 bases had no gene match. The CDR3: CASRAVAGGPGEQFF. The CDR3 DNA sequence: TGTGCCAGTCGGGCCGTAGCGGGGGGGCCAGGTGAGCAGTTCTTC.

This clonotype was seen only a few times. The J gene is TRBJ2-5, the V gene TRBV7-3; TRBD2 matches at 8 bases. Germline trimming cut 5 bases from V and 4 bases from J; bases unmatched to any gene: 12. Germline V CDR1 and CDR2: SGHTA, FQGTGA. The CDR3 runs 16 residues. The CDR3 here is CASSQRSGGPGETQYF. As DNA, the CDR3 is TGTGCCAGCAGCCAAAGGTCGGGGGGGCCGGGAGAGACCCAGTACTTC.

This chain joins TRBV6-5 and TRBJ2-3; D is unclear. CDR3 length: 16 amino acids. Trimming removed 0 bases at V and 4 bases at J, with 14 bases between. The V gene's germline CDR1 is MNHEY and CDR2 SVGAGI. The CDR3 loop is CASSYSSTGSSDTQYF. DNA for the CDR3: TGTGCCAGCAGTTACTCGTCAACCGGGTCCTCAGATACGCAGTATTTT.

The genes are TRBV20-1 and TRBJ2-1; D perhaps matches TRBD2 (5 bases). Germline V lookup: CDR1 DFQATT, CDR2 SNEGSKA (reference sequence). The CDR3 has 13 residues. V gave up 6 bases and J gave up 1 base, with 10 bases separating them. The CDR3 reads CSAPGLSYNEQFF. CDR3 DNA sequence: TGCAGTGCACCCGGACTTTCCTACAATGAGCAGTTCTTC.

The chain couples TRBV3-1 to TRBJ1-1, with TRBD1 as a possible D gene (6 bases). This CDR3 has 15 amino acids. CDR1 is LGHDT and CDR2 is YNNKEL in the germline V gene (reference sequence). V was shortened by 1 base and J by 4 bases, with 13 bases between the two germline ends. Here the CDR3 DNA reads TGTGCCAGCAGCCAAGTTCCTATGGGGGCCACTGAAGCTTTCTTT. Amino acids: CASSQVPMGATEAFF. Using reference TRBV3-1 and TRBJ1-1 for the parts outside the CDR3, the full variable domain is DTAVSQTPKYLVTQMGNDKSIKCEQNLGHDTMYWYKQDSKKFLKIMFSYNNKELIINETVPNRFSPKSPDKAHLNLHINSLELGDSAVYFCASSQVPMGATEAFFGQGTRLTVV.

The genes are TRBV27 and TRBJ2-5; unclear D gene. V lost 4 bases and J 5 bases, leaving 17 bases between the germline ends. The CDR3 has 15 residues. The germline V gene has CDR1 MNHEY and CDR2 SMNVEV (reference sequence). The CDR3 sequence is CASSSPGPSGETQYF. Here the CDR3 DNA reads TGTGCCAGCAGTTCCCCCGGGCCTTCCGGGGAGACCCAGTACTTC.

The CDR3, as DNA: TGTGCCAGCAGTTCCGGGGGACCCACCGGGGAGCTGTTTTTT. Encoded protein: CASSSGGPTGELFF. V and J are TRBV12-3 or TRBV12-4 and TRBJ2-2; D perhaps matches TRBD2 (6 bases). Trimming shortened V by 4 bases and J by 4 bases, and 10 bases separated the two germline ends. CDR3 length: 14 residues.

The chain links TRBV14 to TRBJ2-7; D gene uncertain. With 0 bases removed from V and 2 bases from J, the gap between germline ends came to 11 bases. Germline-derived CDR1 and CDR2 are SGHDN and FVKESK. The CDR3 loop spans 15 amino acids. As DNA, the CDR3 is TGTGCCAGCAGCCAAGATGAGGCGCTACCCTACGAGCAGTACTTC. This codes for CASSQDEALPYEQYF.

This clonotype was seen once. The V gene is TRBV7-9, the J gene TRBJ2-5; TRBD1 agrees at 7 bases. The V gene end was trimmed by 4 bases and the J gene end by 5 bases; junction bases not matched to a gene: 10. The CDR3 runs to 15 residues. The germline CDR1 and CDR2 sequences are SEHNR and FQNEAQ (reference sequence). The CDR3 region is CASSSGQAGWETQYF. The DNA of the CDR3 is TGTGCCAGCAGCTCCGGACAGGCGGGCTGGGAGACCCAGTACTTC.

The rearrangement links TRBV10-3 to TRBJ1-5; the D is unclear. Germline lookup yields CDR1 ENHRY and CDR2 SYGVKD. Trimming pared 0 bases from V and 2 bases from J, leaving 5 bases between. The CDR3 covers 14 residues. CDR3 sequence reads: CAISESEGNQPQHF. The DNA of the CDR3 is TGTGCCATCAGTGAGTCCGAGGGCAATCAGCCCCAGCATTTT.

V gene TRBV25-1 combines with J gene TRBJ2-7; 9 bases line up with TRBD1. Per the germline V gene, CDR1 is MGHDK and CDR2 is SYGVNS. The trim removed 0 bases at V and 4 bases at J, leaving 4 bases unmatched. This CDR3 comprises 15 residues. The CDR3 nucleotides are TGTGCCAGCAGTGAATATGGGGACAGGGAATACGAGCAGTACTTC. Translated, it gives CASSEYGDREYEQYF.

This chain joins TRBV3-1 and TRBJ2-1; possibly TRBD2 for D (6 bases). Deletions cut 4 bases from V and 2 bases from J, with 15 bases between. Germline V gene sequence: CDR1 LGHDT, CDR2 YNNKEL (reference sequence). This CDR3 is 16 amino acids long. CDR3 coding DNA: TGTGCCAGCAGCCCATTCCTAGCGACGACCTACAATGAGCAGTTCTTC. This sequence encodes CASSPFLATTYNEQFF.

V usage is TRBV4-2 and J usage is TRBJ2-3; TRBD2 matches 7 bases. J gave up 5 bases and V 3 bases, and 14 bases lay outside the gene matches. The germline gives CDR1 LGHNA, CDR2 YNFKEQ. CDR3 length: 17 residues. CDR3 loop: CASSHSSVGGVGDTQYF. The CDR3, as DNA: TGTGCCAGCAGCCATTCAAGTGTTGGGGGGGTTGGAGATACGCAGTATTTT.

This clonotype was counted a single time. This chain connects TRBV29-1 to TRBJ2-2; perhaps TRBD1 as D (7 bases). The CDR3 has 13 residues. V dropped 7 bases and J dropped 7 bases, with 16 bases sitting between them. Germline CDR1 and CDR2: SQVTM and ANQGSEA. CDR3 amino acids: CSARPGGSGELFF. The CDR3, as DNA: TGCAGCGCGCGGCCAGGGGGGAGCGGGGAGCTGTTTTTT.

The J gene is TRBJ2-1, the V gene TRBV12-3 or TRBV12-4; a weak D match, TRBD2 (6 bases). This CDR3 region has 16 residues. The V end lost 3 bases, the J end lost 0 bases, and 12 bases lay between the germline ends. CDR3: CASSFVPGGSYNEQFF. The CDR3, as DNA: TGTGCCAGCAGTTTCGTTCCCGGGGGCTCCTACAATGAGCAGTTCTTC.

The chain is built from TRBV3-1 and TRBJ1-1; D call uncertain. V shed 2 bases and J shed 1 base, with 14 bases lying between them. This CDR3 has 16 amino acids. Looked up from germline, CDR1 is LGHDT and CDR2 is YNNKEL (reference sequence). The CDR3 sequence: CASSQWAGPANTEAFF. Written as DNA, the CDR3 is TGTGCCAGCAGCCAATGGGCTGGGCCGGCGAACACTGAAGCTTTCTTT.

The rearrangement uses TRBV20-1 and TRBJ1-5, with no clear D. The CDR3 extends over 15 amino acids. V gave up 2 bases and J gave up 1 base, with 12 bases separating them. CDR1 and CDR2 from the germline V gene are DFQATT and SNEGSKA (reference sequence). The CDR3 DNA is TGCAGTGCTAGATTGAGGGAAGGGAGCAATCAGCCCCAGCATTTT. Amino acids: CSARLREGSNQPQHF.

This chain uses TRBV7-9 with TRBJ2-7; weak D call: TRBD1 (5 bases). The CDR3 sequence is 14 residues long. In germline, CDR1 is SEHNR, CDR2 FQNEAQ (reference sequence). The V end was cut by 2 bases, the J end by 3 bases, with 11 bases between. CDR3 coding DNA: TGTGCCAGCAGCTTACCCGGACACCTCTACGAGCAGTACTTC. This codes for CASSLPGHLYEQYF.

The rearrangement links TRBV13 to TRBJ2-1; 8 bases fit TRBD1. The germline V gene encodes CDR1 PRHDT and CDR2 FYEKMQ (reference sequence). Losses at the gene ends were 7 bases for V and 3 bases for J; bases not matched to a gene: 11. The CDR3 has 16 residues. CDR3 region: CASTPRLQGVYNEQFF. CDR3 DNA sequence: TGTGCCAGCACCCCTAGGCTACAGGGGGTCTACAATGAGCAGTTCTTC.

This chain connects TRBV7-9 to TRBJ1-1; D is unresolved. The V end was cut by 1 base, the J end by 1 base, with 4 bases between. Germline CDR1 is SEHNR and CDR2 is FQNEAQ (reference sequence). The CDR3 spans 13 residues. The CDR3 reads CASSLEANTEAFF. The CDR3, as DNA: TGTGCCAGCAGCTTAGAGGCGAACACTGAAGCTTTCTTT.

The V call is TRBV6-4, the J call TRBJ2-1, with 8 bases that match TRBD1. CDR1 and CDR2 from the germline V gene are MRHNA and SNTAGT. The junction had 13 bases not matched to a gene; V was cut back by 4 bases and J by 5 bases. The CDR3 is made up of 17 amino acids. CDR3 residues: CASSAQIGQGVHNEQFF. CDR3 coding DNA: TGTGCCAGCAGTGCCCAAATAGGACAGGGAGTCCACAATGAGCAGTTCTTC.

This chain links TRBV13 with TRBJ2-6; no clear D gene. Germline V gene data show CDR1 as PRHDT and CDR2 as FYEKMQ (reference sequence). The V end lost 1 base, the J end lost 0 bases, and 4 bases lay between the germline ends. The CDR3 contains 15 residues. This CDR3 is CASSLESSGANVLTF. The CDR3 DNA follows: TGTGCCAGCAGCTTAGAGAGCTCTGGGGCCAACGTCCTGACTTTC.

The V gene is TRBV28, the J gene TRBJ2-7; 8 nucleotides line up with TRBD1. This CDR3 contains 13 residues. Germline V gene data show CDR1 as MDHEN and CDR2 as SYDVKM. The V and J ends lost 7 bases and 5 bases, in that order; junction bases with no gene match: 7. Written as DNA, the CDR3 is TGTGCCAGCACCCGCGGACAGGGCGACGAGCAGTACTTC. Translation: CASTRGQGDEQYF.

V and J are TRBV20-1 and TRBJ1-5; no reliable D call. The germline V and J ends were trimmed by 3 bases and 1 base, with 7 bases remaining between them. The length of the CDR3 is 13 residues. CDR1 is DFQATT and CDR2 is SNEGSKA in the germline V gene (reference sequence). CDR3 residues: CSASSQSNQPQHF. In DNA, the CDR3 is TGCAGTGCTAGTAGCCAGAGCAATCAGCCCCAGCATTTT.